These T cell receptor beta chains were read from a single sample in a study of technical replicates of blood from several donors. Clones were read by immunoSEQ multiplex PCR, and TCRdb kept only the in-frame ones, dropping some. The data hold about 59,000 clones, with around 97% observed a single time. Sequencing input: T cells isolated from PBMCs. These receptors originate from a human donor in good health. Each CDR3 is given with its conserved first and last residue. Fields, in order: CDR3 DNA, CDR3 protein, J gene, V gene, D gene, clone size. A D gene is named only where the DNA matches it firmly. Rows give clone size only sometimes, using once, few, many, or a class for an expanded clone.

TGTGCCAGCAGCCCGGGATTATTCCAAAACTCCTACGAGCAGTACTTC,CASSPGLFQNSYEQYF,TRBJ2-7,TRBV11-1,.,.
TGTGCCAGCAGCCCACAGGGATCCTATAATTCACCCCTCCACTTT,CASSPQGSYNSPLHF,TRBJ1-6,TRBV7-9,.,.
TGTGCCAGCAGTTATCGAGCCCCCTACGAGCAGTACTTC,CASSYRAPYEQYF,TRBJ2-7,TRBV6-5,.,.
TGTGCCAGCAGTGAGACAGGGAATGGCTACACCTTC,CASSETGNGYTF,TRBJ1-2,TRBV7-9,TRBD1,.
TGTGCCAGCAGTTTAAACGGGGGGACCTACGAGCAGTACTTC,CASSLNGGTYEQYF,TRBJ2-7,TRBV27,TRBD2,.
TGTGCCAGCAGCAAGACAGGGGGGGGCCAGCCCCAGCATTTT,CASSKTGGGQPQHF,TRBJ1-5,TRBV6-6,TRBD1,.
TGTGCCAGCAGTGTGGGGCAGAGTCTCTATAATTCACCCCTCCACTTT,CASSVGQSLYNSPLHF,TRBJ1-6,TRBV6-1,.,.
TGTGCCAGCAGCAAAACCTTGGCCTCGTCGAACACTGAAGCTTTCTTT,CASSKTLASSNTEAFF,TRBJ1-1,TRBV21-1,.,.
TGTGCCAGCGCCAGAAGTGGGGGAGGGTCCTACGAGCAGTACTTC,CASARSGGGSYEQYF,TRBJ2-7,TRBV7-3,TRBD2,.
TGTGCCAGCAGCACTTACAGCTCCGAGAACACTGAAGCTTTCTTT,CASSTYSSENTEAFF,TRBJ1-1,TRBV5-4,.,.
TGTGCCAGCAGGGGGCCGGGACAGCAGATCTATGGCTACACCTTC,CASRGPGQQIYGYTF,TRBJ1-2,TRBV2,TRBD1,once
TGTGCCAGCAGTGAACTAGCGGGGGGCCACAATGAGCAGTTCTTC,CASSELAGGHNEQFF,TRBJ2-1,TRBV6-1,TRBD2,.
TGTGCCAGCAGAATTTCGACAGGGGGGCCCACTGAAGCTTTCTTT,CASRISTGGPTEAFF,TRBJ1-1,TRBV11-3,TRBD1,.
TGTGCCAGCAGCCTTAGGGGGAACTTGGAGACCCAGTACTTC,CASSLRGNLETQYF,TRBJ2-5,TRBV7-8,.,.
TGCGCCAGCAGCTTGGCCTGGGGACAGGGGAGCACAGATACGCAGTATTTT,CASSLAWGQGSTDTQYF,TRBJ2-3,TRBV5-1,TRBD1,.
TGTGCCAGTAGTCTAGTACCGGGACATATCTACGAGCAGTACTTC,CASSLVPGHIYEQYF,TRBJ2-7,TRBV19,.,.
TGCGCCAGCAGCTTGGTAAGACTAGCGGAGAGGAACACCGGGGAGCTGTTTTTT,CASSLVRLAERNTGELFF,TRBJ2-2,TRBV5-1,TRBD2,.
TGCGCCAGCAGTAACTCAGAGACCCAGTACTTC,CASSNSETQYF,TRBJ2-5,TRBV5-1,.,once
TGTGCCAGCAGTCCCCGGGGAGTAACTAGGACCTCCTACGAGCAGTACTTC,CASSPRGVTRTSYEQYF,TRBJ2-7,TRBV25-1,.,.
TGTGCCAGCAGCCGCGGGGCCGGTGAAGCTTTCTTT,CASSRGAGEAFF,TRBJ1-1,TRBV5-6,.,.
TGTGCCAGCAGTTTAGCGGGTAACCTACAAGCTTTCTTT,CASSLAGNLQAFF,TRBJ1-1,TRBV27,.,.
TGTGCCAGCAGCTTAGTGCGACAGATCACTGAAGCTTTCTTT,CASSLVRQITEAFF,TRBJ1-1,TRBV7-3,.,once